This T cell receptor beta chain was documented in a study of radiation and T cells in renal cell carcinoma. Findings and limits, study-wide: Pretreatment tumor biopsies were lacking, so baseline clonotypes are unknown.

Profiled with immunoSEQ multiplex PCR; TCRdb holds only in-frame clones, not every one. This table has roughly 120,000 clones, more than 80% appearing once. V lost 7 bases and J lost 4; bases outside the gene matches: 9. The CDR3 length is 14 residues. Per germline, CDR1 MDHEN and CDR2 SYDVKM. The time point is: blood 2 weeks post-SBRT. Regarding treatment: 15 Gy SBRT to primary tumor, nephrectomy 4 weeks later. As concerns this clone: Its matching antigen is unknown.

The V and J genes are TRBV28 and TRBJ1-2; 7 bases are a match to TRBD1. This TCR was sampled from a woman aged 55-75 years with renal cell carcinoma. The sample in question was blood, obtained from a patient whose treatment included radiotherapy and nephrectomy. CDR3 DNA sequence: TGTGCCAGCACCCAACCGACAGGGACCTATGGCTACACCTTC. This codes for CASTQPTGTYGYTF.